The next 10 T cell receptor beta chains were all read from a single sample in a study of beta chain features in type 1 diabetes (dated by TCRdb to between 2018 and 2020). The method behind the library was the immunoSEQ multiplex PCR assay. The entire isolated RNA was reverse transcribed using the High Capacity cDNA Reverse Transcription Kit, and thus expressed TCRB transcripts were sequenced. TCRdb holds this immuneACCESS table with in-frame rearrangements only. Some clones are missing; in checked studies, unresolved V genes explain under half, and the rest has no known cause. The sample table lists about 360,000 clones, around 12% of them with a count of one. The ten largest make up approximately 0.015% of the sample. Sequencing was carried out using naive CD4+ T cells from blood. This sample's cell subset or site label indicates: true naive CD4+ T cells. Receptors originate from a man aged 18-30 years in good health.

The chain's CDR3 is CASSANSNQPQHF. CDR3 nucleotides: TGTGCCAGCAGCGCTAATAGCAATCAGCCCCAGCATTTT. The V and J genes are TRBV6-5 and TRBJ1-5; D is undetermined. CDR1 is MNHEY, CDR2 SVGAGI, per germline. The V end lost 6 bases, the J end lost 0 bases, and 6 bases lay between the germline ends. The CDR3 is 13 residues long.

There are a few counts of this clone. The chain combines TRBV29-1 with TRBJ2-7; 7 nucleotides line up with TRBD2. The CDR3 runs to 16 residues. Germline CDR1 reads SQVTM; CDR2 reads ANQGSEA. J gave up 2 bases and V 1 base, and 11 bases lay outside the gene matches. The DNA of the CDR3 is TGCAGCGTTGAAGGGGTTAAAGCGGGACCGACCTACGAGCAGTACTTC. Translation: CSVEGVKAGPTYEQYF.

This clone has only a few counts. The chain combines TRBV1 with TRBJ2-1; TRBD2, the table's D call, was not compared with the DNA. TRBV1 has pseudogene status. There are 16 residues in the CDR3. CDR3 loop: CTSSQPGLAVGNEQFF. As DNA, the CDR3 is TGCACCAGCAGCCAGCCGGGACTAGCGGTCGGAAATGAGCAGTTCTTC.

This clone was counted a few times. The V and J genes are TRBV28 and TRBJ2-7; 9 nucleotides agree with TRBD1. The J segment lost 4 bases and the V segment lost 7 bases, leaving 8 bases of the junction unmatched. The CDR3 contains 14 residues. CDR1 and CDR2 (germline): MDHEN, SYDVKM. CDR3 DNA: TGTGCCAGCAACCCCCCGGGACAGGGATACGAGCAGTACTTC. Translated: CASNPPGQGYEQYF.

This clone has only a few counts. The chain employs TRBV7-9 and TRBJ2-7; 8 positions agree with TRBD2. The CDR3 runs 13 residues. From germline, CDR1 is SEHNR and CDR2 FQNEAQ (reference sequence). V shed 3 bases and J 9 bases; nucleotides not matched to a gene: 7. CDR3 sequence reads: CASSLGSGSAQYF. CDR3 in DNA: TGTGCCAGCAGCTTGGGGAGCGGGAGCGCGCAGTACTTC.

In its sample, this clone was seen a few times. The chain couples TRBV5-1 to TRBJ2-1; 12 positions agree with TRBD1. This CDR3 is 16 amino acids long. Germline CDR1 reads SGHRS; CDR2 reads YFSETQ. Unmatched junction bases numbered 8, after V lost 2 bases and J lost 8 bases. The CDR3 region is CASSFDGTGGWDEQFF. CDR3 sequence (DNA): TGCGCCAGCAGCTTTGATGGGACAGGGGGCTGGGATGAGCAGTTCTTC.

The chain recombines TRBV18 with TRBJ1-5; D perhaps matches TRBD1 (6 bases). The CDR3 sequence is 13 residues long. Germline V gives CDR1 KGHSH, CDR2 LQKENI. Trimming shortened V by 6 bases and J by 5 bases, and 11 bases separated the two germline ends. In DNA, the CDR3 is TGTGCCAGCTCCCAGGGGCGGGATCAGCCCCAGCATTTT. Protein sequence: CASSQGRDQPQHF.

There are a few counts of this clone. Its ends do not fully match the called genes, so a read error is possible. For the CDR3, the DNA is TGCAGCGTTGAAACAGCGGGAGGGCCCCCGGCGGTCTTC. Amino acid sequence: CSVETAGGPPAVF. V usage is TRBV29-1 and J usage is TRBJ2-1; 10 nucleotides line up with TRBD2. The CDR3 totals 13 residues. From germline, CDR1 is SQVTM and CDR2 ANQGSEA.

This clone was observed a handful of times. The genes are TRBV30 and TRBJ2-5, with TRBD2 matching over 7 bases. Germline V gives CDR1 GTSNPN, CDR2 SVGIG (reference sequence). The CDR3 length is 12 residues. The CDR3 region has the DNA TGTGGGGGGGGTAATGGCCCAGAGACCCAGTACTTC. This sequence encodes CGGGNGPETQYF. Filled out from reference TRBV30 and TRBJ2-5, the complete variable domain reads SQTIHQWPATLVQPVGSPLSLECTVEGTSNPNLYWYRQAAGRGLQLLFYSVGIGQISSEVPQNLSASRPQDRQFILSSKKLLLSDSGFYLCGGGNGPETQYFGPGTRLLVL.

This sequence joins TRBV5-4 and TRBJ2-7, with 7 bases that match TRBD2. The CDR3 contains 16 residues. The V gene's germline CDR1 is SGHNT and CDR2 YYREEE (reference sequence). Germline trimming cut 0 bases from V and 0 bases from J; bases unmatched to any gene: 6. The DNA for the CDR3 is TGTGCCAGCAGCTTGGAGCCAGCGGGATTCTCCTACGAGCAGTACTTC. This translates into CASSLEPAGFSYEQYF.